This T cell receptor beta chain was captured by sequencing in a study of blood T cells in healthy people across ages. The CDR3 consists of 14 residues. From germline, CDR1 is SGHTA and CDR2 FQGNSA. V was clipped by 5 bases and J by 6 bases, with 16 bases between them. Alongside a J-beta primer mix, a sample-barcoded 5' primer served in a second PCR lasting roughly 7 to 12 cycles. Via MiXCR, TCRdb re-called the 5' RACE reads, giving one row per CDR3 protein. The repertoire includes under 2 million distinct CDR3 sequences, roughly 32% of them detected once, and 11% sits in the top ten. The receptor was isolated from a woman under 40 in good health. The chain carries TRBV7-2 and TRBJ1-1; no definite D call. Sequencing was performed on blood. The CDR3 loop reads CASSGWADGAEAFF. CDR3 sequence (DNA): TGTGCCAGCAGCGGATGGGCAGACGGAGCTGAAGCTTTCTTT.